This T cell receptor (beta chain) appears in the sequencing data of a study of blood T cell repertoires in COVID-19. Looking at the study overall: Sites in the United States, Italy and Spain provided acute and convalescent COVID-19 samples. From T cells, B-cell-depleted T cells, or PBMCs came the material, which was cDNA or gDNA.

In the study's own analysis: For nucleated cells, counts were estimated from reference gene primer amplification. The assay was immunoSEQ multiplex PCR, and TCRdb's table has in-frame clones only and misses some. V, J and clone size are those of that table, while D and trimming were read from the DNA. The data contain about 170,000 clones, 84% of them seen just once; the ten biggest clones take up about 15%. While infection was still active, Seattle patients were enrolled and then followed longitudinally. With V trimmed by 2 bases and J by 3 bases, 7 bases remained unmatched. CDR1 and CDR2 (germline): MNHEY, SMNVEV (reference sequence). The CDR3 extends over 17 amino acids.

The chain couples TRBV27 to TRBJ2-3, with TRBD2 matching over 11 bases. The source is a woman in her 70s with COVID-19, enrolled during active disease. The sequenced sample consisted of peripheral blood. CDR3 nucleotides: TGTGCCAGCAGTTTAACTAGCGGGGGATTTCTTACAGATACGCAGTATTTT. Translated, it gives CASSLTSGGFLTDTQYF.